Below, one TCR beta chain is given with its context. These data belong to a study of blood T cell repertoires in COVID-19. About the research overall: COVID-19 samples collected from the United States, Italy and Spain covered acute and convalescent phases. From T cells, B-cell-depleted T cells, or PBMCs came the material, which was cDNA or gDNA.

Authors' analysis steps: Nucleated cell number was recorded as an estimate derived from reference gene primer amplification. Data came from immunoSEQ multiplex PCR; TCRdb stores just in-frame clones and leaves some out. The DNA gave D and trimming, while V, J and clone size come from that table. The sample shows 81,000 or so clones, 85% of them seen only once. The CDR3 totals 15 residues. V lost 4 bases and J 3 bases, leaving 16 bases between the germline ends. Germline V gene lookup returns CDR1 MNHEY and CDR2 SVGEGT. Sequencing was carried out using peripheral blood. J is TRBJ2-7 and V is TRBV6-2 or TRBV6-3; maybe TRBD2 (7 bases). This TCR was recovered from a woman in her 70s with active or convalescent COVID-19. The CDR3 here is CASSSQGGGLYEQYF. The CDR3 DNA reads as TGTGCCAGCAGTTCCCAGGGCGGGGGCCTCTACGAGCAGTACTTC.